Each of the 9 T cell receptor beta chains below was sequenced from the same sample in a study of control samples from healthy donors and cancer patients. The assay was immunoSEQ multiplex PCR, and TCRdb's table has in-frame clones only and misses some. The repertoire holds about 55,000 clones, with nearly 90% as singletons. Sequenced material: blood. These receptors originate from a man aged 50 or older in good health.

CDR3 sequence reads: CAWRAVGVYEQYF. The CDR3 nucleotides are TGTGCCTGGAGGGCCGTCGGCGTCTACGAGCAGTACTTC. The chain recombines TRBV30 with TRBJ2-7; D not resolved. From germline, CDR1 is GTSNPN and CDR2 SVGIG (reference sequence). This CDR3 is 13 amino acids long. V was clipped by 3 bases and J by 3 bases, with 12 bases between them.

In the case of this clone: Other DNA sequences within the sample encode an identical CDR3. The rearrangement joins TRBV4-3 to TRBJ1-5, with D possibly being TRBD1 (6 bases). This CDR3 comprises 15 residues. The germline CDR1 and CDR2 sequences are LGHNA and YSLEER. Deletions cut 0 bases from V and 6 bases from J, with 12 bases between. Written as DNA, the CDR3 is TGCGCCAGCAGCCAAGACAGGGGAGTGGGTCAGCCCCAGCATTTT. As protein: CASSQDRGVGQPQHF.

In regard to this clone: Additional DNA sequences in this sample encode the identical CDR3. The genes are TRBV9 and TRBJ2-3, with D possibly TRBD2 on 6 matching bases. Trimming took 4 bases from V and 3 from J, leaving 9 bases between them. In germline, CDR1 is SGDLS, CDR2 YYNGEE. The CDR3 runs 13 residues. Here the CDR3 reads CASSRERTDTQYF. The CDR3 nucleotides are TGTGCCAGCAGCCGGGAGAGGACAGATACGCAGTATTTT.

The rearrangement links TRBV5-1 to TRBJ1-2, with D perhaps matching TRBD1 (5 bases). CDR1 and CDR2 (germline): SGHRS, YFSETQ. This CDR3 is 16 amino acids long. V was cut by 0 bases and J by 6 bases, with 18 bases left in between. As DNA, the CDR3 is TGCGCCAGCAGCTTGGGAAGGGGCAGGGCCCAGGATGGCTACACCTTC. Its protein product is CASSLGRGRAQDGYTF.

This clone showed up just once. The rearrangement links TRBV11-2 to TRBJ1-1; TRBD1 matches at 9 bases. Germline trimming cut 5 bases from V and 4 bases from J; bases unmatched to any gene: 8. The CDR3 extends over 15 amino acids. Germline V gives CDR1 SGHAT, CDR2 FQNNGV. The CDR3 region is CASSTMTGGVTEAFF. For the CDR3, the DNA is TGTGCCAGCAGCACCATGACAGGGGGAGTCACTGAAGCTTTCTTT.

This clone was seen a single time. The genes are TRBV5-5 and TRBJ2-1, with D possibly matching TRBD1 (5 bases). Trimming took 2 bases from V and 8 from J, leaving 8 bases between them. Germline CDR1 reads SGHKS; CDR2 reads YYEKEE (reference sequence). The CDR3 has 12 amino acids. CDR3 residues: CASSFEGDEQFF. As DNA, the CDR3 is TGTGCCAGCAGCTTCGAAGGGGATGAGCAGTTCTTC.

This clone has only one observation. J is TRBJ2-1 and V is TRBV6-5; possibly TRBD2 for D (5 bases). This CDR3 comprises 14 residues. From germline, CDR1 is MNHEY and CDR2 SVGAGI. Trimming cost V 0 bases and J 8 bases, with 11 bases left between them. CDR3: CASSYSPDLDEQFF. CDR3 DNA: TGTGCCAGCAGTTACTCGCCGGACTTGGATGAGCAGTTCTTC.

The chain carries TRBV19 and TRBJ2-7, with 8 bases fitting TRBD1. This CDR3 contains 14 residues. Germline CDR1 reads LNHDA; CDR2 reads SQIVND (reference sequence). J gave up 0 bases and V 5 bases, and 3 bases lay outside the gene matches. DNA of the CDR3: TGTGCCAGTAGTTTACAGGGGGTCTCCTACGAGCAGTACTTC. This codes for CASSLQGVSYEQYF.

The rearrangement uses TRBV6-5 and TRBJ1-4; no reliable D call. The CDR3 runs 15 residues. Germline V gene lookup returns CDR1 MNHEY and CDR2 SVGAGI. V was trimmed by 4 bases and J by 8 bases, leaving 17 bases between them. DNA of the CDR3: TGTGCCAGCAGTTCCTGGGGAGGTCAGAAGGAAAAACTGTTTTTT. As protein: CASSSWGGQKEKLFF.